The 20 T cell receptor beta chains listed next were all sequenced from one sample in a study of read filtering for tumor transcriptome and immune sequencing. Molecular barcoded adaptors covering alpha/delta and beta/gamma chains were used on roughly 400 ng RNA. MiXCR, run by TCRdb on the reads, gives a single entry per CDR3 protein. The sample has about 90,000 distinct CDR3 sequences; 10% to 15% are singletons. Input material: a population of CD138-negative cells sorted from bone marrow. The receptor source for this set is a donor at least 40 years old with multiple myeloma.

This clonotype has a count of ten or more. The CDR3 region has the DNA TGCGCCAGCAGCTTTTCAGACTATGGCTACACCTTC. Its protein product is CASSFSDYGYTF. The J gene is TRBJ1-2, the V gene TRBV5-1, with no clear D. Germline-derived CDR1 and CDR2 are SGHRS and YFSETQ. This CDR3 is 12 amino acids long. Trimming pared 2 bases from V and 3 bases from J, leaving 5 bases between.

The table lists this clonotype with many counts. The chain couples TRBV6-1 to TRBJ1-2; D is perhaps TRBD1 (6 bases). The germline gives CDR1 MNHNS, CDR2 SASEGT. This CDR3 contains 13 residues. Between the trimmed V and J ends, which lost 5 bases and 8 bases, there was a span of 15 bases. The CDR3 spells CASSTHSGEGYTF. In DNA, the CDR3 is TGTGCCAGCAGTACCCACTCAGGGGAAGGCTACACCTTC.

This clonotype has a count of ten or more. This chain uses TRBV7-9 with TRBJ2-7, with D hard to call. Deletions cut 3 bases from V and 7 bases from J, with 13 bases between. The CDR3 covers 13 residues. The germline V gene encodes CDR1 SEHNR and CDR2 FQNEAQ (reference sequence). The CDR3 sequence: CASSLSSLEEQYF. DNA of the CDR3: TGTGCCAGCAGCTTGTCGTCTTTGGAGGAGCAGTACTTC.

This clonotype was detected many times. This chain connects TRBV5-1 to TRBJ2-5; 8 positions match TRBD1. The CDR3 extends over 14 amino acids. V gave up 4 bases and J gave up 5 bases; unmatched junction bases: 7. The germline V gene has CDR1 SGHRS and CDR2 YFSETQ. The CDR3 spells CASSPATGDETQYF. DNA of the CDR3: TGCGCCAGCAGCCCAGCGACAGGGGATGAGACCCAGTACTTC.

This clonotype was counted between two and nine times. The chain couples TRBV29-1 to TRBJ2-5; D might be TRBD2 (7 bases). The CDR3 is 15 amino acids. Looked up from germline, CDR1 is SQVTM and CDR2 is ANQGSEA. Trimming cost V 4 bases and J 2 bases, with 17 bases left between them. The CDR3 is CSVVGGGGGQETQYF. The DNA for the CDR3 is TGCAGCGTTGTGGGGGGGGGAGGGGGACAAGAGACCCAGTACTTC. The full variable domain, with the rest looked up from reference TRBV29-1 and TRBJ2-5, is SAVISQKPSRDICQRGTSLTIQCQVDSQVTMMFWYRQQPGQSLTLIATANQGSEATYESGFVIDKFPISRPNLTFSTLTVSNMSPEDSSIYLCSVVGGGGGQETQYFGPGTRLLVL.

This clonotype occurred many times. J is TRBJ2-7 and V is TRBV7-2, with 11 nucleotides matching TRBD2. The junction had 1 base not matched to a gene; V was cut back by 3 bases and J by 3 bases. Germline CDR1 is SGHTA and CDR2 is FQGNSA. This CDR3 is 14 amino acids long. CDR3 sequence (DNA): TGTGCCAGCAGCTTGACTAGCGGGGACTACGAGCAGTACTTC. It codes for CASSLTSGDYEQYF.

Regarding this clonotype: With only one base between it and a far larger clone, this is likely a read error. The chain combines TRBV11-2 with TRBJ1-4; no definite D call. The DNA end lines up better with TRBJ2-3; the J call may be wrong. Germline assignment: CDR1 SGHAT and CDR2 FQNNGV. CDR3 length equals 12 residues. The CDR3 region has the DNA TGTGCCAGCAGCTTAGTAGGTAATATGCAGTATTTT. Its translation is CASSLVGNMQYF.

In its sample, this clonotype was seen many times. The chain is built from TRBV12-3 or TRBV12-4 and TRBJ2-2; the D gene is possibly TRBD2 (5 bases). Between the trimmed V and J ends, which lost 5 bases and 5 bases, there was a span of 18 bases. The CDR3 is 16 amino acids. CDR3 coding DNA: TGTGCCAGCAGTCCCCCCAGCGGAGGCGGAACCGGGGAGCTGTTTTTT. Translated: CASSPPSGGGTGELFF.

This clonotype occurred many times. The chain employs TRBV2 and TRBJ2-2; no clear D gene. The CDR3 consists of 11 residues. Germline V gene lookup returns CDR1 SNHLY and CDR2 FYNNEI. V gave up 7 bases and J gave up 8 bases, with 8 bases separating them. The CDR3 loop is CASTFTGELFF. As DNA, the CDR3 is TGTGCCAGCACCTTCACGGGGGAGCTGTTTTTT.

Note on this clonotype: One end of the junction does not line up with germline, which may come from a read error. The gene calls are TRBV12-3 or TRBV12-4 and TRBJ2-1; 9 bases agree with TRBD2. The CDR3 has 14 amino acids. The CDR3 sequence: CASGEREAYNEQFF. The CDR3 DNA follows: TGCGCCAGCGGGGAGCGGGAGGCATACAATGAGCAGTTCTTC.

Concerning this clonotype: At one end the junction does not follow the germline gene, possibly because of a read error. The chain uses TRBV7-3 and TRBJ2-6; D is perhaps TRBD1 (5 bases). Germline-derived CDR1 and CDR2 are SGHTA and FQGTGA. This CDR3 comprises 15 residues. The CDR3 DNA reads as TGTGCCAGCAGCTTCGACCCCTCTGGGGCCAACATCCTGACTTTC. Amino acid sequence: CASSFDPSGANILTF.

This clonotype was seen at least ten times. This CDR3 reads CASSPTSVNTDTQYF. CDR3 DNA sequence: TGTGCCAGCAGCCCAACTAGCGTAAACACAGATACGCAGTATTTT. The rearrangement uses TRBV11-3 and TRBJ2-3, with 7 bases fitting TRBD2. The CDR3 has 15 amino acids. J was trimmed by 2 bases and V by 5 bases; bases with no gene match: 7. Per germline, CDR1 SGHNT and CDR2 YENEEA.

In regard to this clonotype: This may be a read error: a much more frequent sequence differs by one nucleotide. The J gene is TRBJ2-1, the V gene TRBV10-3, with TRBD2 identical over 11 bases. Germline CDR1 and CDR2: ENHRY and SYGVKD. Trimming cost V 6 bases and J 2 bases; bases outside gene matches: 6. This CDR3 is 16 amino acids long. CDR3 DNA sequence: TGTGCCATCAGAACTAGCGGGAGTAGCCCCTACAATGAGCAGTTCTTC. This codes for CAIRTSGSSPYNEQFF.

Here the CDR3 reads CASSPRFGRAAGELFF. The DNA of the CDR3 is TGTGCCAGCAGCCCTCGCTTCGGGAGGGCCGCCGGGGAGCTGTTTTTT. The chain recombines TRBV3-1 with TRBJ2-2; 8 bases line up with TRBD2. The V gene end was trimmed by 4 bases and the J gene end by 6 bases; junction bases not matched to a gene: 10. Germline CDR1 reads LGHDT; CDR2 reads YNNKEL (reference sequence). This CDR3 contains 16 residues.

This clonotype was detected many times. The J gene is TRBJ2-2, the V gene TRBV12-3 or TRBV12-4; no clear D. CDR3 size: 15 residues. The V end lost 3 bases, the J end lost 1 base, and 9 bases lay between the germline ends. The chain's CDR3 is CASSFSRGNTGELFF. CDR3 in DNA: TGTGCCAGCAGTTTTTCCAGAGGGAACACCGGGGAGCTGTTTTTT.

Turning to this clonotype: A much more abundant neighbour one base away suggests this may be a read error. The chain recombines TRBV20-1 with TRBJ1-1, with D perhaps TRBD1 (5 bases). Germline loops: CDR1 DFQATT, CDR2 SNEGSKA (reference sequence). The CDR3 spans 15 residues. CDR3 sequence: CSARERAGSSGPLRF. The CDR3, as DNA: TGCAGTGCTAGAGAGAGGGCGGGTTCGTCAGGGCCCCTCCGCTTT.

This clonotype was observed at least ten times. The rearrangement links TRBV15 to TRBJ2-7; D is ambiguous. Germline V gives CDR1 LNHNV, CDR2 YYDKDF (reference sequence). Trimming cost V 0 bases and J 3 bases, with 9 bases left between them. This CDR3 is built from 14 residues. CDR3 sequence (DNA): TGTGCCACCAGCAGAGATCGGACGGACTACGAGCAGTACTTC. This encodes CATSRDRTDYEQYF. Based on the CDR3 plus reference TRBV15 and TRBJ2-7, the full variable domain is DAMVIQNPRYQVTQFGKPVTLSCSQTLNHNVMYWYQQKSSQAPKLLFHYYDKDFNNEADTPDNFQSRRPNTSFCFLDIRSPGLGDTAMYLCATSRDRTDYEQYFGPGTRLTVT.

The chain combines TRBV6-1 with TRBJ1-1; unclear D gene. This CDR3 is built from 15 residues. CDR1 is MNHNS and CDR2 is SASEGT in the germline V gene. The ends were cut back, 1 base at V and 3 bases at J, with 12 bases in the middle. The CDR3 loop is CASSEDGSAYTEAFF. The DNA of the CDR3 is TGTGCCAGCAGTGAAGACGGGTCGGCCTACACTGAAGCTTTCTTT.

This clonotype was recorded at least ten times. The rearrangement joins TRBV3-1 to TRBJ1-5, with 7 bases lining up with TRBD1. This CDR3 is 15 amino acids long. V lost 5 bases to trimming and J lost 2 bases; unmatched junction nucleotides: 6. The germline gives CDR1 LGHDT, CDR2 YNNKEL (reference sequence). The CDR3, as DNA: TGTGCCAGCAGCGTAACAGGGGCTGGCAATCAGCCCCAGCATTTT. Amino acids: CASSVTGAGNQPQHF.

As concerns this clonotype: Only one base separates this from a far larger clonotype, so it likely reflects a read error. J is TRBJ2-5 and V is TRBV7-3, with unresolved D. Deletions cut 5 bases from V and 2 bases from J, with 12 bases between. The germline CDR1 and CDR2 sequences are SGHTA and FQGTGA. There are 14 residues in the CDR3. CDR3 region: CASSHGRSQETQYF. CDR3 coding DNA: TGTGCCAGCAGCCACGGACGGTCACAAGAGACCCAGTACTTC.